The entry that follows covers one T cell receptor beta chain sequence. Antigen unknown. The data were taken from a study of CD8 T cells in Susac syndrome. Study overall: When blood was drawn, patients with Susac syndrome were on intravenous immunoglobulin alone, on corticosteroids, or therapy-naive. Findings of the study overall: The study acknowledged a relatively small number of individuals in its TCR sequencing and HLA analysis.

An input of about 0.45 to 1 ug of RNA was subjected to reverse transcription using random hexamers. From the immunoSEQ multiplex PCR reads, TCRdb called clonotypes with MiXCR, one entry per CDR3 protein. This repertoire shows under 90,000 distinct CDR3 sequences, about 93% found once; its top ten account for about 0.54%. Germline V lookup: CDR1 SGHAT, CDR2 FQNNGV. CDR3 size: 14 residues. Trimming removed 6 bases at V and 2 bases at J, with 13 bases between. The receptor was derived from a human donor with Susac syndrome. Sample: CD4+ T cells from PBMCs. J is TRBJ2-5 and V is TRBV11-2; D is possibly TRBD2 (6 bases). The CDR3 region is CASRSRLVQETQYF. In nucleotides, the CDR3 is TGTGCCAGCAGGAGTAGACTAGTACAAGAGACCCAGTACTTC.